This entry features one T cell receptor (beta chain) sequence. Original methodology: Reference gene primer amplification in the assay estimated nucleated cell counts. Produced via immunoSEQ multiplex PCR; TCRdb's table is partial and in-frame only. The DNA gave D and trimming, while V, J and clone size come from that table. The sample has 150,000 to 180,000 clones, roughly 80% seen once. These data belong to a study of blood T cell repertoires in COVID-19. Whole-study context: The United States, Italy and Spain were the sources of the acute and convalescent COVID-19 samples. PBMCs, B-cell-depleted T cells, or T cells were the source of the cDNA or gDNA that made up the material.

J was trimmed by 5 bases and V by 3 bases; bases with no gene match: 8. Germline V gene sequence: CDR1 MGHDK, CDR2 SYGVNS. CDR3 length equals 16 residues. The chain is built from TRBV25-1 and TRBJ2-5; 11 nucleotides align to TRBD1. Sequencing was carried out using peripheral blood. The TCR comes from a woman in her sixties with acute or convalescent COVID-19. CDR3 loop: CASSDLGQGARETQYF. CDR3 bases: TGTGCCAGCAGTGACCTCGGACAGGGGGCGCGGGAGACCCAGTACTTC.